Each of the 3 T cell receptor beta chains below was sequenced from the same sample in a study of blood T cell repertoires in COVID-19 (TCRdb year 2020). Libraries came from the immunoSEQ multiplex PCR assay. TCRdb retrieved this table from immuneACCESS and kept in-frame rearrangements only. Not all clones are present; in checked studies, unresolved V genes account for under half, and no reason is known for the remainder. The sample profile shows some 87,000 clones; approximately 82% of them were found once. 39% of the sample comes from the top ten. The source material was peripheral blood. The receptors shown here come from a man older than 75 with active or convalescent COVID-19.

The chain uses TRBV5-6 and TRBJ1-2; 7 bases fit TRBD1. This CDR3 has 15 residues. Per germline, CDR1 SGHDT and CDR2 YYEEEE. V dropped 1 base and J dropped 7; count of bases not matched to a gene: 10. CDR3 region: CASSLIAAGGSGYTF. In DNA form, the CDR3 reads TGTGCCAGCAGCTTGATAGCGGCAGGGGGTTCTGGCTACACCTTC.

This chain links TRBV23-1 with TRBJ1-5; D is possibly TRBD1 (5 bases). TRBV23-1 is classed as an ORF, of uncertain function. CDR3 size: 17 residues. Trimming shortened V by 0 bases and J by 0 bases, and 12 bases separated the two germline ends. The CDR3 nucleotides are TGCGCCAGCAGTCAATCTAGGACACACTATAGCAATCAGCCCCAGCATTTT. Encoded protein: CASSQSRTHYSNQPQHF.

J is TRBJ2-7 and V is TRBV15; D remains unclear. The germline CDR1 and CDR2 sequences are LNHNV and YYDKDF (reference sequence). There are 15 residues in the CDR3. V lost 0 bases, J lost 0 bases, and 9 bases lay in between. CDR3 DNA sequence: TGTGCCACCAGCAGAGATCTAACGGGCTCCTACGAGCAGTACTTC. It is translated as CATSRDLTGSYEQYF.